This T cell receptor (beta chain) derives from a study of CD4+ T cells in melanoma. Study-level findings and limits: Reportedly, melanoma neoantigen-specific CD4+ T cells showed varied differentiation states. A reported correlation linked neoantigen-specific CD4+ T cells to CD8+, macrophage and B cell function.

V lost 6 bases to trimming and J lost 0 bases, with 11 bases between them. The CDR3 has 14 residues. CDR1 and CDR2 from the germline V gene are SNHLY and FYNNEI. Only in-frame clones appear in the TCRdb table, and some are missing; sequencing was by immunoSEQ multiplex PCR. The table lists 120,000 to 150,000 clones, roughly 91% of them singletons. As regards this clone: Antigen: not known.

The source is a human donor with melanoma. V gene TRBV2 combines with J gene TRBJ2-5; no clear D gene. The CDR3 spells CASSYPTDQETQYF. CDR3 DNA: TGTGCCAGCAGCTATCCTACGGACCAAGAGACCCAGTACTTC.